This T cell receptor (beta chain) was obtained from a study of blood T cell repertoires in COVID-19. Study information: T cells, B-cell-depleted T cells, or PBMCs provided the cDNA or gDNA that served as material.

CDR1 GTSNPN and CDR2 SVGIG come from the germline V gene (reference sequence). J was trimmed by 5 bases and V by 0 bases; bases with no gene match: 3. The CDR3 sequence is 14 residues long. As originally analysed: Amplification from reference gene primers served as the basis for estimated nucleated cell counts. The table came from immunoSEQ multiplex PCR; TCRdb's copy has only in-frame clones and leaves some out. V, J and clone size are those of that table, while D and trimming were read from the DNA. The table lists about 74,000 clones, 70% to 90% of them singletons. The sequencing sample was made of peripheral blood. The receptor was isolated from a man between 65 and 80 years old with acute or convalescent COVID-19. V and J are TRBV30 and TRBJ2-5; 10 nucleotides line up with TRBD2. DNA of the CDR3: TGTGCCTGGAGTGTACTAGCGGGACGGGAGACCCAGTACTTC. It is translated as CAWSVLAGRETQYF.